This entry features one TCR beta chain sequence. V was cut by 2 bases and J by 4 bases, with 4 bases left in between. CDR3 size: 12 residues. Germline lookup yields CDR1 SEHNR and CDR2 FQNEAQ (reference sequence). This sample was taken from a study of blood T cell repertoires in COVID-19. Study-level background: T cells, B-cell-depleted T cells, or PBMCs provided the cDNA or gDNA that served as material.

Cohorts were determined from participant-reported clinical history. Source study methods: Nucleated cell number was recorded as an estimate derived from reference gene primer amplification. TCRdb's copy holds only in-frame clones and misses some; the assay was immunoSEQ multiplex PCR. From that table come the V and J calls and clone size; the DNA was used to work out D and trimming. The sample yields a few hundred thousand clones, under 95% seen once. The sequencing sample was made of PBMCs or T cells enriched from blood (not recorded which). The chain carries TRBV7-9 and TRBJ2-3; the D is unclear. The clonotype was recovered from a woman in her twenties or thirties who had recovered from COVID-19. This CDR3 is CASSLISDTQYF. The CDR3 DNA reads as TGTGCCAGCAGCTTAATCTCAGATACGCAGTATTTT.